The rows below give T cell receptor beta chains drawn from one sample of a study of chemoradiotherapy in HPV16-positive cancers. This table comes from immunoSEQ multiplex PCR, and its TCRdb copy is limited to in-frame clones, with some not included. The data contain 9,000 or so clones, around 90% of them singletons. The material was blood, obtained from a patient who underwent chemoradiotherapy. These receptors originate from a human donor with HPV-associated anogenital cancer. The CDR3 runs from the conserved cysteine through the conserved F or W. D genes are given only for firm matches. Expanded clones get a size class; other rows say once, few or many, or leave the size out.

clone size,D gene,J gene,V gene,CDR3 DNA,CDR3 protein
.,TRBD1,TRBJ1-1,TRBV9,TGTGCCAGCAGCGGTGGGACAGGGGACTACTACACTGAAGCTTTCTTT,CASSGGTGDYYTEAFF
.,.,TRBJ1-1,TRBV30,TGTGCTCGAGGGTTATTAGGCACTGAAGCTTTCTTT,CARGLLGTEAFF
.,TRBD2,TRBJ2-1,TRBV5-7,TGTGCCAGCAGGCGGGGGTACAGGGAGCAGTTCTTC,CASRRGYREQFF
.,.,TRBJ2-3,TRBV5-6,TGTGCCAGCAGCAAGGGGACAGATACGCAGTATTTT,CASSKGTDTQYF
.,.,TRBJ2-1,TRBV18,TGTGCCAGCTCACCTAGTTTTGGGGGCCCCATCTACAATGAGCAGTTCTTC,CASSPSFGGPIYNEQFF
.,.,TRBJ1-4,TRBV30,TGTGCCTGGACGTGGGGGACTAATGAAAAACTGTTTTTT,CAWTWGTNEKLFF
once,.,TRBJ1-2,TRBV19,TGTGCCACTGGACAGTCCCCCACCTATGGCTACACCTTC,CATGQSPTYGYTF
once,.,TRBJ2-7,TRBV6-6,TGTGCCAGCAGTTCCCGACACAACCCCTACGAGCAGTACTTC,CASSSRHNPYEQYF
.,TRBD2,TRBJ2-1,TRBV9,TGTGCCAGCAGCGTAGAGGTAGCGGGGGCCAACAATGAGCAGTTCTTC,CASSVEVAGANNEQFF
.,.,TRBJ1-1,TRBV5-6,TGTGCCAGCAGCTTGGAGGACACTGAAGCTTTCTTT,CASSLEDTEAFF
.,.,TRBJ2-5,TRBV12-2,TGTGCAAGTCGCATCCCTGGGACTAAAGAGACCCAGTACTTC,CASRIPGTKETQYF
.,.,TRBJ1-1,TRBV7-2,TGTGCCAGCACTGGAGGGGGGGCGCAGAACACTGAAGCTTTCTTT,CASTGGGAQNTEAFF
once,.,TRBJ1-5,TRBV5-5,TGTGCCAGCAGCTTGGGGGACACAAATCAGCCCCAGCATTTT,CASSLGDTNQPQHF
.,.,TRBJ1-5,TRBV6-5,TGTGCCAGCTCTACAGGGTCCGATCAGCCCCAGCATTTT,CASSTGSDQPQHF
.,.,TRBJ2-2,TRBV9,TGTGCCAGCAGCCCCGGGGATTTCTTCACCGGGGAGCTGTTTTTT,CASSPGDFFTGELFF
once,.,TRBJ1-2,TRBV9,TGTGCCAGCAGCGTAGATGGGGGGCAGGGTGGCTACACCTTC,CASSVDGGQGGYTF
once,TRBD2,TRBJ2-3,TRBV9,TGTGCCAGCAGCGTAGCGGCGGGGGGGTCTATGAAATCAGATACGCAGTATTTT,CASSVAAGGSMKSDTQYF
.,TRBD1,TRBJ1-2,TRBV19,TGTGCCAGCGGGACAGGCTTTTCTATTCTACATGGCTACACCTTC,CASGTGFSILHGYTF
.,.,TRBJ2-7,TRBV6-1,TGTGCCAGCAGTGAATTCCGCGTACCCAACTACGAGCAGTACTTC,CASSEFRVPNYEQYF
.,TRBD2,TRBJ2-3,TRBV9,TGTGCCAGCAGCTTGAGCGGGGCCTCCACAGATACGCAGTATTTT,CASSLSGASTDTQYF
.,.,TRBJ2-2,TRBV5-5,TGTGCCAGCAGCCTTGGGGGCTTTGGGGGAATCGGGGAGCTGTTTTTT,CASSLGGFGGIGELFF
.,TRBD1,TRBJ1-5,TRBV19,TGTGCCAGTACGCAAAACAGGGGGCCGAACCAGCCCCAGCATTTT,CASTQNRGPNQPQHF
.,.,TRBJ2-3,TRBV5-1,TGCGCCAGCAGCCCGGCTAGAGGGGAAGGGACAGATACGCAGTATTTT,CASSPARGEGTDTQYF
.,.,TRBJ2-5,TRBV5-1,TGCGCCAGCAGCTTGGCGGTCTCACCAGGGGAGACCCAGTACTTC,CASSLAVSPGETQYF
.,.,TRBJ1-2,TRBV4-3,TGCGCCAGCAGCCAAGATCTGCAGGGTGCTAACTATGGCTACACCTTC,CASSQDLQGANYGYTF
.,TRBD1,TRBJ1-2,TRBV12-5,TGTGCTAGTGGTTTGGATCCCAAGACAGGGCAGGTCATAAGAGACTATGGCTACACCTTC,CASGLDPKTGQVIRDYGYTF
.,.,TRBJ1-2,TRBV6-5,TGTGCCAGCAGTTACCAGGGCGGTACTAACTATGGCTACACCTTC,CASSYQGGTNYGYTF